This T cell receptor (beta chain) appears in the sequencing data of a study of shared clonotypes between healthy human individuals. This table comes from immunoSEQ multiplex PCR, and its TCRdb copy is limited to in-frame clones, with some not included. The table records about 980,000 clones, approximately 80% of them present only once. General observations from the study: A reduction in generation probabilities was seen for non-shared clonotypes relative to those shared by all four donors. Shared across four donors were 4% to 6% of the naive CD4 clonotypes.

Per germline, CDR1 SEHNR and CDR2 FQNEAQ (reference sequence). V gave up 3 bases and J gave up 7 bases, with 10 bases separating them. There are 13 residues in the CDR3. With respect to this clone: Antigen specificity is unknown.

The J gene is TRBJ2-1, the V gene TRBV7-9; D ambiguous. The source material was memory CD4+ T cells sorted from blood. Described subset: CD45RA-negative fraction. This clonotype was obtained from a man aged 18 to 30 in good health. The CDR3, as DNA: TGTGCCAGCAGCTTCGCAGAAGGGAATGAGCAGTTCTTC. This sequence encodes CASSFAEGNEQFF.